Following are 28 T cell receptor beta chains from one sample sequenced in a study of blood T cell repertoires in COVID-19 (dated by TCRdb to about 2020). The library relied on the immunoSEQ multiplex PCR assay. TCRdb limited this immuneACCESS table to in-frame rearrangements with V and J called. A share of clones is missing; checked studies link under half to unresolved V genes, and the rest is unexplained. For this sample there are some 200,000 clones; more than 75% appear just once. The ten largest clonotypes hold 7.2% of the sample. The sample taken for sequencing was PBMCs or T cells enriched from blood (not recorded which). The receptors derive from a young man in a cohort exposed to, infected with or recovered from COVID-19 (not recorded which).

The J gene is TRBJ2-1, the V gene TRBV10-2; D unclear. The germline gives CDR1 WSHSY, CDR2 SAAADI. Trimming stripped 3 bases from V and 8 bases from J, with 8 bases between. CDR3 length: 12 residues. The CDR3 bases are TGCGCCAGCAGTGACGTAGTCGATGAGCAGTTCTTC. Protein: CASSDVVDEQFF.

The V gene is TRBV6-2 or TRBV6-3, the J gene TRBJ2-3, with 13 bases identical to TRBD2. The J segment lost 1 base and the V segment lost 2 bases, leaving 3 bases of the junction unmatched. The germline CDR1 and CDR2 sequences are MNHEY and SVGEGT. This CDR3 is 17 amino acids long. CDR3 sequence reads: CASSYRGTSGGTDTQYF. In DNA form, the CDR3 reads TGTGCCAGCAGTTACAGGGGGACTAGCGGGGGCACAGATACGCAGTATTTT.

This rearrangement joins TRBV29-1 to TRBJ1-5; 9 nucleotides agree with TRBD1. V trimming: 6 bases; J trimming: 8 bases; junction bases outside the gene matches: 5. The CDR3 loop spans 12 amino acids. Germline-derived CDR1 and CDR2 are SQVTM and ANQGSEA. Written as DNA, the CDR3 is TGCAGCGTGGGACAGGGAGGGAAGCCCCAGCATTTT. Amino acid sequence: CSVGQGGKPQHF.

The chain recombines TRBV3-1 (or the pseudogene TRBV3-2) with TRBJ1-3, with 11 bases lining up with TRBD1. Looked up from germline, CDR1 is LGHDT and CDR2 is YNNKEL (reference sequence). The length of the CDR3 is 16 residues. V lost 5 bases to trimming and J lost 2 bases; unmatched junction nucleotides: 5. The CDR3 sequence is CASSTGTGGPGNTIYF. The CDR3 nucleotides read TGTGCCAGCAGCACCGGGACAGGGGGGCCTGGAAACACCATATATTTT.

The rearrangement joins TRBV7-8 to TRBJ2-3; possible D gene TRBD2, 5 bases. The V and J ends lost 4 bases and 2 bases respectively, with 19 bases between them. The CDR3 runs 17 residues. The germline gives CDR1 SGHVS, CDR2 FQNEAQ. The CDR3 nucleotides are TGTGCCAGCAGCTCCATAGAGAGGCCGGGGTTCACAGATACGCAGTATTTT. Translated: CASSSIERPGFTDTQYF.

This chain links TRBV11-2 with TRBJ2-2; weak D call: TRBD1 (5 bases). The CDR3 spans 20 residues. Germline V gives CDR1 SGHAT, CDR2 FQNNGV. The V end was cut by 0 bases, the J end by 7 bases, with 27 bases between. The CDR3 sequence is CASSLDSGYRRLRGFGELFF. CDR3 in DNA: TGTGCCAGCAGCTTAGATAGTGGTTATCGGCGCCTTAGGGGATTCGGGGAGCTGTTTTTT.

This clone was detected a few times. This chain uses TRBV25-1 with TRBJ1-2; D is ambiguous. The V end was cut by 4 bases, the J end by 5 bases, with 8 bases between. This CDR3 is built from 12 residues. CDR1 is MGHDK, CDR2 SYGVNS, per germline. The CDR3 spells CASSAKLYGYTF. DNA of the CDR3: TGTGCCAGCAGTGCGAAACTTTATGGCTACACCTTC.

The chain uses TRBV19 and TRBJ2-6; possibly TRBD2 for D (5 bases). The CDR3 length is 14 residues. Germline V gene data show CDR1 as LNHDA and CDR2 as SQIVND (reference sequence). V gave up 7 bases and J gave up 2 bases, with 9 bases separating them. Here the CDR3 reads CASTGLAGANVLTF. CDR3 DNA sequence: TGTGCCAGTACGGGGTTGGCTGGGGCCAACGTCCTGACTTTC.

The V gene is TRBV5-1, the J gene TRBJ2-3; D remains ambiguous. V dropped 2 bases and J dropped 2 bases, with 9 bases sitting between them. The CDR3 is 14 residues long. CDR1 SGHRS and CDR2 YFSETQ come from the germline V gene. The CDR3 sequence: CASSFGGSTDTQYF. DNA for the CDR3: TGCGCCAGCAGCTTTGGCGGATCCACAGATACGCAGTATTTT.

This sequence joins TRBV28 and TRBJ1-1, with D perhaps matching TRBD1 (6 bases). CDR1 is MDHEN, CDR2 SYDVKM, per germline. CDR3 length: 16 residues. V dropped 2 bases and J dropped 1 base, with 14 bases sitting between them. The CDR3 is CASSLRGGVRNTEAFF. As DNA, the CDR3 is TGTGCCAGCAGTTTAAGAGGGGGGGTGAGGAACACTGAAGCTTTCTTT.

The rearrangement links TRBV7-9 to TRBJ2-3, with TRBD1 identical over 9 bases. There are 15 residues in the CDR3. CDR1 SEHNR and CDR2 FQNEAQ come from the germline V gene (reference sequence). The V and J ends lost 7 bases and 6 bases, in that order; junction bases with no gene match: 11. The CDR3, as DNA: TGTGCCAGCAATAGGGGGACAGGGCCCTCCGATACGCAGTATTTT. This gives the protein CASNRGTGPSDTQYF.

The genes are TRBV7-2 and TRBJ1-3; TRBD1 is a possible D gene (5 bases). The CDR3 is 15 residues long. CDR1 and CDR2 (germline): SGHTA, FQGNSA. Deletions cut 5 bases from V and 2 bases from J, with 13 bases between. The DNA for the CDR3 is TGTGCCAGCAGCCCAACGCAGGGAACTGGAAACACCATATATTTT. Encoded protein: CASSPTQGTGNTIYF.

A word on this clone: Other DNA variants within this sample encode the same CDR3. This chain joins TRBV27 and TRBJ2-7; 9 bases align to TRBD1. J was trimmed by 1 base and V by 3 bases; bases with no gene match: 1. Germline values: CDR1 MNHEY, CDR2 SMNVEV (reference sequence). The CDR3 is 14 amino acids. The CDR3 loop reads CASSLGTGSYEQYF. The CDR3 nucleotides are TGTGCCAGCAGTTTGGGGACAGGGTCCTACGAGCAGTACTTC.

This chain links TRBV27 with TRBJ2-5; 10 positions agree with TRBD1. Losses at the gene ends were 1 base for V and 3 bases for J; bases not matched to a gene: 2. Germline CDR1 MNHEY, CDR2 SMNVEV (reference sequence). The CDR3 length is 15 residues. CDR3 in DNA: TGTGCCAGCAGTTTATGGGGGACAGGGGAAGAGACCCAGTACTTC. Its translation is CASSLWGTGEETQYF.

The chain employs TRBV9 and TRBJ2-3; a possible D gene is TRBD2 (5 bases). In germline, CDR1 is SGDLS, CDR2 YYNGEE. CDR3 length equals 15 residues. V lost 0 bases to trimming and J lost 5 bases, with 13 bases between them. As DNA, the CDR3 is TGTGCCAGCAGCGTAGTAGCGCCCGCCGGAGATACGCAGTATTTT. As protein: CASSVVAPAGDTQYF.

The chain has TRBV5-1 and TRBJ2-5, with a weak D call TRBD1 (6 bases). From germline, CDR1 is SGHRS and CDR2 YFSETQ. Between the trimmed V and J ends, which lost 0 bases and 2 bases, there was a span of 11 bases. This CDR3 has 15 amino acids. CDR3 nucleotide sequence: TGCGCCAGCAGCTTGGCCGCTACAGGGCAAGAGACCCAGTACTTC. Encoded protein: CASSLAATGQETQYF.

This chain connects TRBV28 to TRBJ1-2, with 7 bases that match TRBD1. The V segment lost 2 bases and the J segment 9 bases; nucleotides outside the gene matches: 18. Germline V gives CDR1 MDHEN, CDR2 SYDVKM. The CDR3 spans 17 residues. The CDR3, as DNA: TGTGCCAGCAGTTTACTCAGTCTGACAGGGCGGGATTGGAGCTACACCTTC. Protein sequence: CASSLLSLTGRDWSYTF.

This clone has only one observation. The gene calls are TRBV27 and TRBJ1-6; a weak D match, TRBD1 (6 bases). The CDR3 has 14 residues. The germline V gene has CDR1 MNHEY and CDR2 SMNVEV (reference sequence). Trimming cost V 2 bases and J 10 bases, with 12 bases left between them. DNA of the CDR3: TGTGCCAGCAGTTTACAGGGGCAGGTGTCACCCCTCCACTTT. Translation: CASSLQGQVSPLHF.

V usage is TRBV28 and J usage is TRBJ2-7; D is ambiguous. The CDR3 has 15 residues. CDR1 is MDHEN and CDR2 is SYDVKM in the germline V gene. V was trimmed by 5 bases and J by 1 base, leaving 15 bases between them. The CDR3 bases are TGTGCCAGCAGTCCCGCGGCGGCTGGATCCTACGAGCAGTACTTC. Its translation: CASSPAAAGSYEQYF.

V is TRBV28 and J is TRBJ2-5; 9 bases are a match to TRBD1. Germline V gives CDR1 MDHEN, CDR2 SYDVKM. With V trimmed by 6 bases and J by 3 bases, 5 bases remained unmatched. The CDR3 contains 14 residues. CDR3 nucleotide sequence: TGTGCCAGCAGCCGATGGACAGGGGAAGAGACCCAGTACTTC. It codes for CASSRWTGEETQYF.

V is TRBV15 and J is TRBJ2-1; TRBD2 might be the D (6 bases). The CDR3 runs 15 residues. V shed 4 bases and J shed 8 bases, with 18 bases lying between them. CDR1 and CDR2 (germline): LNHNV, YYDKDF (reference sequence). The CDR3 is CATSTTEGRFDEQFF. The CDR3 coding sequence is TGTGCCACCAGCACCACGGAGGGCCGTTTCGATGAGCAGTTCTTC.

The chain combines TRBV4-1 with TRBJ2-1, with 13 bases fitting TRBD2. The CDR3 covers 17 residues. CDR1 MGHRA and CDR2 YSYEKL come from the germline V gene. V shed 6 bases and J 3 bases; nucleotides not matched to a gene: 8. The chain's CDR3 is CASRSLTSGRNYNEQFF. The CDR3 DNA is TGCGCCAGCAGGTCGTTGACTAGCGGGAGGAACTACAATGAGCAGTTCTTC.

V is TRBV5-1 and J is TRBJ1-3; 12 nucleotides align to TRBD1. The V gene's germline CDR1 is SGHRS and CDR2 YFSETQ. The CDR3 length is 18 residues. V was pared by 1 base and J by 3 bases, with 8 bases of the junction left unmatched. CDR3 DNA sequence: TGCGCCAGCAGCTTGTCCGGGACAGGGGGCGTGAGTGGAAACACCATATATTTT. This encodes CASSLSGTGGVSGNTIYF.

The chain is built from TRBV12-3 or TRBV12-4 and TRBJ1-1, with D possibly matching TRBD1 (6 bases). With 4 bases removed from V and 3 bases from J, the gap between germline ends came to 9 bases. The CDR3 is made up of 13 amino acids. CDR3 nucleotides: TGTGCCAGCAGTTACAGGGCACACACTGAAGCTTTCTTT. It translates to CASSYRAHTEAFF.

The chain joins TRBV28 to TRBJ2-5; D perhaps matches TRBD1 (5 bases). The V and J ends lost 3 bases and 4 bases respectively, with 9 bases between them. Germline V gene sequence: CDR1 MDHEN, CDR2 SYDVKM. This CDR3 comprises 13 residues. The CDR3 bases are TGTGCCAGCAGTTTTGGGGCCCCAGAGACCCAGTACTTC. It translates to CASSFGAPETQYF. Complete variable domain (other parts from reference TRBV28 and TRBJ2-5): DVKVTQSSRYLVKRTGEKVFLECVQDMDHENMFWYRQDPGLGLRLIYFSYDVKMKEKGDIPEGYSVSREKKERFSLILESASTNQTSMYLCASSFGAPETQYFGPGTRLLVL.

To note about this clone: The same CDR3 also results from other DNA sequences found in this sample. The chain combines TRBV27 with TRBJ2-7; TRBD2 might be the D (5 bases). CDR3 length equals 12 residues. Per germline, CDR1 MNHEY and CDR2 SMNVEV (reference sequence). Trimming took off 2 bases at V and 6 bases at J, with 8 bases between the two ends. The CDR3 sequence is CASSLGRGEQYF. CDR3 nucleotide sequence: TGTGCCAGCAGTTTAGGCCGGGGCGAGCAGTACTTC.

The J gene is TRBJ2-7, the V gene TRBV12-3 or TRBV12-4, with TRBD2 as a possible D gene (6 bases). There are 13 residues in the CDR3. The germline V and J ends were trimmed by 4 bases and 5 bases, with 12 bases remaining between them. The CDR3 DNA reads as TGTGCCAGCAGTTCGGGAGCCCCTAACGAGCAGTACTTC. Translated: CASSSGAPNEQYF.

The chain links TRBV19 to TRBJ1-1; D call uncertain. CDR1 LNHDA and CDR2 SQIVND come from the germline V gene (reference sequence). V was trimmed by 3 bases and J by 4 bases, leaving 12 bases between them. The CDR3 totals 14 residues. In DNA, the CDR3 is TGTGCCAGTAGTATGGAGGGCGGGTCCACTGAAGCTTTCTTT. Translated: CASSMEGGSTEAFF.